This TCR beta chain was identified in a study of cytomegalovirus exposure and HLA in healthy donors. Study-level information: The platform used for the roughly 130 validation repertoires matched that of the roughly 700 first-cohort repertoires, a later analysis reported.

Libraries were prepared by immunoSEQ multiplex PCR; TCRdb keeps only in-frame clonotypes and omits some of them. The data show some 110,000 clones, about 87% seen once. A remark on this clone: Its antigen is not known.

Findings of the study overall: The study designated 164 TCR beta chains cytomegalovirus-associated. High sensitivity and specificity were reportedly achieved when the classifier diagnosed cytomegalovirus status. Subsequent analysis found a tendency for first-cohort TCR clusters to co-occur within the roughly 130 validation repertoires.

The origin of this receptor is a man in his late teens or twenties in good health and CMV-seronegative. Sequencing input: PBMCs.

This CDR3 reads CASITGSWADTQYF. The CDR3 DNA sequence: TGTGCCAGCATTACAGGGTCTTGGGCAGATACGCAGTATTTT. This chain uses TRBV7-2 with TRBJ2-3; D might be TRBD1 (6 bases). V lost 7 bases and J 4 bases, leaving 15 bases between the germline ends. CDR3 length equals 14 residues. The V gene's germline CDR1 is SGHTA and CDR2 FQGNSA.